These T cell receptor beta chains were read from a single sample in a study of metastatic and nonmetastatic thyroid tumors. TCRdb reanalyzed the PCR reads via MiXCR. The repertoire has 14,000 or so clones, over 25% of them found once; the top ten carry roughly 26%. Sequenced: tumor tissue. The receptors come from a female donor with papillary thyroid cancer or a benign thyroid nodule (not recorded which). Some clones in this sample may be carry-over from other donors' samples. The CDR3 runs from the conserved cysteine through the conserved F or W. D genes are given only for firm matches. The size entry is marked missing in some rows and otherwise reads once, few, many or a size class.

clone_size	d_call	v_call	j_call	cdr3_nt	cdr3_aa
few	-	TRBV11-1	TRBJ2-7	TGTGCCAGCAGCTCCCTCCTCGAGAGCGAGCAGTACTTC	CASSSLLESEQYF
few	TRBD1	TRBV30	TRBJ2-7	TGTGCCTGGAGTGTTTCGGGGACAGCCTACGAGCAGTACTTC	CAWSVSGTAYEQYF
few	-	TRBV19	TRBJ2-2	TGTGCCAGTAGTATGCCACAGAACACCGGGGAGCTGTTTTTT	CASSMPQNTGELFF
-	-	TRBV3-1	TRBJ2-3	TGTGCCAGCAGCCAAGAACCCACGGGGGATACGCAGTATTTT	CASSQEPTGDTQYF
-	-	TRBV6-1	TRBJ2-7	-	CAGRGVAEGSYEHYF
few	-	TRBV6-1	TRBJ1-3	TGTGCCAGCAGTGAATCTGTAAACACCACATATTTT	CASSESVNTTYF
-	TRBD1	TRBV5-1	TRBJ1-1	TGCGCCAGCAGCCCAGGGGGAGTAGTGAGCACTGAAGCTTTCTTT	CASSPGGVVSTEAFF
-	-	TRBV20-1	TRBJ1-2	TGCAGTGCTAGAGATCTCTTAAACAGCGACTATGGCTACACCTTC	CSARDLLNSDYGYTF
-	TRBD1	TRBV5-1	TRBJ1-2	TGCGCCAGCAGCGCGGACAGGGGAGACTATGGCTACACCTTC	CASSADRGDYGYTF
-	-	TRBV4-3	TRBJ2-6	TGCGCCAGCAGCCAAGATGCGGTGCGCTCTGGGGCCAACGTCCTGACTTTC	CASSQDAVRSGANVLTF
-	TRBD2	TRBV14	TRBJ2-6	TGTGCCAGCAGCCAAGACTTCGGGGTAGCGGGGGTAGCGGGGGCCAACGTCCTGACTTTC	CASSQDFGVAGVAGANVLTF
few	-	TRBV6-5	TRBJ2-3	TGTGCCAGCAGTTACCGGGGAGGGCAGGGGAAAGCAGATACGCAGTATTTT	CASSYRGGQGKADTQYF
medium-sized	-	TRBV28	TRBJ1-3	TGTGCCAGCAGTTTACAAGGTGGAGGAAACACCATATATTTT	CASSLQGGGNTIYF
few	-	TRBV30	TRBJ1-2	TGTGCCTGGAGGTCTGTTGGCTACACCTTC	CAWRSVGYTF
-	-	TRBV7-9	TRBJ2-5	TGTGCCAGCAGCTTGGAGGAGGGACTCGAGACCCAGTACTTC	CASSLEEGLETQYF
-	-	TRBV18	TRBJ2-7	TGTGCCAGCTCACCACCAGGCTTAAAATCCTACGAGCAGTACTTC	CASSPPGLKSYEQYF
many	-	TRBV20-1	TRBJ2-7	TGCAGTGCTAGAGATGGGGAAGGGATCTACGAGCAGTACTTC	CSARDGEGIYEQYF
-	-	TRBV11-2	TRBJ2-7	TGTGCCAGCAGCTTAGCCGTCGGGGGGCGCAGCGAGCAGTACTTC	CASSLAVGGRSEQYF
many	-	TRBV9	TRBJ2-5	TGTGCCAGCAGCCAGAGGGACAAACAAGAGACCCAGTACTTC	CASSQRDKQETQYF
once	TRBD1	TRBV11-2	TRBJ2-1	TGTGCCAGCAGCTTAGGCCCGGGGACAGGGGCTGGGAATGAGCAGTTCTTC	CASSLGPGTGAGNEQFF
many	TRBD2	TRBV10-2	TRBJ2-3	TGCGCCAGCAGTGCTAGCGGGAAAACGTCTTTT	CASSASGKTSF
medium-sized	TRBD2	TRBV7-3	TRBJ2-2	TGTGCCAGCAGCTTACACCCTAGCGGGAGTTTAGGCGGGGAGCTGTTTTTT	CASSLHPSGSLGGELFF
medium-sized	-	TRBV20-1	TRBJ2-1	TGCAGTGCCCCTTCCAAATGGGAGTTCTACAATGAGCAGTTCTTC	CSAPSKWEFYNEQFF
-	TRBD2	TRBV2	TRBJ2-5	TGTGCCAGCAGGAGACTAGCCGGAGGAAAAGAGACCAAGTACTTC	CASRRLAGGKETKYF
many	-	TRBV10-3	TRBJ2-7	TGTGCCATCAGTGTCGCAGGGGGGCCCTACGAGCAGTACTTC	CAISVAGGPYEQYF
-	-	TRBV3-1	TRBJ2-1	TGTGCCAGCAGCCAAGGTGCGAACGGGAGAGCCAGGCAGTTCTTC	CASSQGANGRARQFF
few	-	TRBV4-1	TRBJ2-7	TGCGCCAGCAGCCAAGAAGCTGCCAGTACCTACGAGCAGTACTTC	CASSQEAASTYEQYF
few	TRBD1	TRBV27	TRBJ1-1	TGTGCCAGCAGTTTCGACAGGGGGAACACTGAAGCTTTCTTT	CASSFDRGNTEAFF